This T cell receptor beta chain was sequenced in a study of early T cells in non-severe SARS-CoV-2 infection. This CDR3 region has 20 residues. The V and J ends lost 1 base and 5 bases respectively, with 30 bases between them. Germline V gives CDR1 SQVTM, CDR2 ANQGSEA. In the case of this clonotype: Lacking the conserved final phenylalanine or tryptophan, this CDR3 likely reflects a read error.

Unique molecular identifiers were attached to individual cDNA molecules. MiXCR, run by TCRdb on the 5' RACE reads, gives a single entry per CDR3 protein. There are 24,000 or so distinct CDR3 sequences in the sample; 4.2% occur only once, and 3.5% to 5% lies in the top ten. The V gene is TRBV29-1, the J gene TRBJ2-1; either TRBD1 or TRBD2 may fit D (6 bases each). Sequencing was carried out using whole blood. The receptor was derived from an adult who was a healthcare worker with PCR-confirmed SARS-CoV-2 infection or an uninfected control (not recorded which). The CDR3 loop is CSVEGIRDRSRLALNNEQFS. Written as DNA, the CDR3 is TGCAGCGTTGAAGGAATCAGAGACAGGTCACGGCTAGCGCTAAACAATGAGCAGTTCTCC.